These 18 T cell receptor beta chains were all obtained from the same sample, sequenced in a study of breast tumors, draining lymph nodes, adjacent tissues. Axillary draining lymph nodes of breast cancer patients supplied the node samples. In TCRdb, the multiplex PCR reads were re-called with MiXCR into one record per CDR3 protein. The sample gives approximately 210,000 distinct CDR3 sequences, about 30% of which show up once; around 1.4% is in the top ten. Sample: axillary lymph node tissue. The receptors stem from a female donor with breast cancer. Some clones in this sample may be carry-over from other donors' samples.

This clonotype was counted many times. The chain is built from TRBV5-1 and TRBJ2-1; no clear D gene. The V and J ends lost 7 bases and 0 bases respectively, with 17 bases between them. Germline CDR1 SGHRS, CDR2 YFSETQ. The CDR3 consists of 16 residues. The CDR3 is CASGRPVSSSYNEQFF. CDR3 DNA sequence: TGCGCCAGCGGACGTCCAGTGTCGAGCTCCTACAATGAGCAGTTCTTC.

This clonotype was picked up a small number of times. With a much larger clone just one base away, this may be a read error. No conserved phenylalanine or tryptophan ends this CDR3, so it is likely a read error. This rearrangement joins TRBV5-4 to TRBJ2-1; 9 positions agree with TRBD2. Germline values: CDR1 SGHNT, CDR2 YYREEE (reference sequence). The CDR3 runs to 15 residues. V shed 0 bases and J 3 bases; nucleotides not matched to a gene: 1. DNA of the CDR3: TGTGCCAGCAGCTTGGGTAGCGGGAGCTACAATGAGCAGTTCCTC. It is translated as CASSLGSGSYNEQFL.

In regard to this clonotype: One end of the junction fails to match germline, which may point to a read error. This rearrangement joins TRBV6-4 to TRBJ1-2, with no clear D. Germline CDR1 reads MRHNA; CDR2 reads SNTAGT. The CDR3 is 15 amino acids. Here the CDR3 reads CASSEVSGANYDYTF. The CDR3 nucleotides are TGTGCCAGCAGTGAGGTATCGGGAGCTAACTATGACTACACCTTC.

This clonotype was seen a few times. CDR3 loop: CSARDQGAPNQPQHF. The DNA of the CDR3 is TGCAGTGCTAGAGATCAGGGGGCGCCCAATCAGCCCCAGCATTTT. The chain is built from TRBV20-1 and TRBJ1-5; 8 nucleotides agree with TRBD1. This CDR3 is 15 amino acids long. The germline CDR1 and CDR2 sequences are DFQATT and SNEGSKA (reference sequence). V shed 0 bases and J 3 bases; nucleotides not matched to a gene: 4.

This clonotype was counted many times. The CDR3 region has the DNA TGTGCCAGCAGCCCGGGGCTAGCGGCGGAGACCCAGTACTTC. Its protein product is CASSPGLAAETQYF. J is TRBJ2-5 and V is TRBV7-3; TRBD2 matches 7 bases. CDR3 size: 14 residues. The J segment lost 5 bases and the V segment lost 5 bases, leaving 8 bases of the junction unmatched. In germline, CDR1 is SGHTA, CDR2 FQGTGA.

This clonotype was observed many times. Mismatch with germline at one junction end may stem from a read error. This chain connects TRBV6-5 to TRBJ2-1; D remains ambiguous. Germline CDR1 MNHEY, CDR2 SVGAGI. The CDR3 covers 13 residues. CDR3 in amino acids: CASSHSSRNEQFF. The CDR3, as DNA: TGTGCCAGCAGTCACTCGTCGCGTAATGAGCAGTTCTTC.

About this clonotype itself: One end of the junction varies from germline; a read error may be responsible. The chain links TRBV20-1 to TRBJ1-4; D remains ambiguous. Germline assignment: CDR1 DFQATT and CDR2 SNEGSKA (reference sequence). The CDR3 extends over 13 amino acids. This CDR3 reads CSARGSTNETLFF. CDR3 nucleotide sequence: TGCAGTGCTAGAGGGTCAACTAATGAAACACTGTTCTTT.

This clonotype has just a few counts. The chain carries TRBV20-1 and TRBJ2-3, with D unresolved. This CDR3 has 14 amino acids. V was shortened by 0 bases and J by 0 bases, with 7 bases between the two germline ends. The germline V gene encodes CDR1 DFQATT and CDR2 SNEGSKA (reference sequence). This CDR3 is CSAREVYSTDTQYF. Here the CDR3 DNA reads TGCAGTGCTAGAGAGGTATACAGCACAGATACGCAGTATTTT.

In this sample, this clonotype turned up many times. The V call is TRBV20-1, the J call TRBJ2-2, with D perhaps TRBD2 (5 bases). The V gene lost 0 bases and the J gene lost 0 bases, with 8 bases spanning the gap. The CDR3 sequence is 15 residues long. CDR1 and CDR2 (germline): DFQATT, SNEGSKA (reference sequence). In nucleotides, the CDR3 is TGCAGTGCTAGAGACGGGAAGACGAACACCGGGGAGCTGTTTTTT. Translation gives CSARDGKTNTGELFF.

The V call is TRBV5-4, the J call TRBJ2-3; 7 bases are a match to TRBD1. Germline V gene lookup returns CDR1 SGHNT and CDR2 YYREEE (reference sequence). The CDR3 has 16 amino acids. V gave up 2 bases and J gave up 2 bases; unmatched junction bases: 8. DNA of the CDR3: TGTGCCAGCAGCTTTGGGACAGCGATACACACAGATACGCAGTATTTT. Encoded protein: CASSFGTAIHTDTQYF. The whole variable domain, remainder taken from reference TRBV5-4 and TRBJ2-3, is ETGVTQSPTHLIKTRGQQVTLRCSSQSGHNTVSWYQQALGQGPQFIFQYYREEENGRGNFPPRFSGLQFPNYSSELNVNALELDDSALYLCASSFGTAIHTDTQYFGPGTRLTVL.

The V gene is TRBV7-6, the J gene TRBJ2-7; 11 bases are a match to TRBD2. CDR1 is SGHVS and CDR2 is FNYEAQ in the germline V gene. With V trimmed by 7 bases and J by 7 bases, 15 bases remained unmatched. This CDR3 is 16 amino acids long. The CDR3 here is CASTPTSGITRGEQYF. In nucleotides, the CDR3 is TGTGCCAGCACCCCGACTAGCGGGATCACCCGGGGGGAGCAGTACTTC.

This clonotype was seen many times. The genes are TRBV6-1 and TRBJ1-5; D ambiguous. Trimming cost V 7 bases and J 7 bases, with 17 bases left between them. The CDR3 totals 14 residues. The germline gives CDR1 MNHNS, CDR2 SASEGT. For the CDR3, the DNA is TGTGCCAGCAAGAGGCCAGAGCTCGGGCAGCCCCAGCATTTT. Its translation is CASKRPELGQPQHF.

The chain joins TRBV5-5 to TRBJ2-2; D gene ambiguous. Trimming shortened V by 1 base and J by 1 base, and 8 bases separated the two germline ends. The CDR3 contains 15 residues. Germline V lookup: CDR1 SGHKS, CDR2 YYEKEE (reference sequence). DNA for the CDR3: TGTGCCAGCAGCTTGCAACAGTGGAACACCGGGGAGCTGTTTTTT. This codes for CASSLQQWNTGELFF.

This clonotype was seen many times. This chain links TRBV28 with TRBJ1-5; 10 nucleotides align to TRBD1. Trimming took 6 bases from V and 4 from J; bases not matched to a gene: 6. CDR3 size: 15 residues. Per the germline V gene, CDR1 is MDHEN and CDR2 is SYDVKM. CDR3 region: CASSLRTGGNQPQHF. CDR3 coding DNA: TGTGCCAGCAGCCTTAGGACAGGGGGGAATCAGCCCCAGCATTTT.

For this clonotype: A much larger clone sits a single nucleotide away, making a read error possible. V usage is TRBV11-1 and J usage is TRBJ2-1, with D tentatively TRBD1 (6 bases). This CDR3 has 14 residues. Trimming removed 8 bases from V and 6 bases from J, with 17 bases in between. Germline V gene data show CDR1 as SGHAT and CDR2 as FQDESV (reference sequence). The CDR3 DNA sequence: TGTGCCAGCCGTGAAGACAGGAGTTCCAATGAGCAGTTCTTC. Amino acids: CASREDRSSNEQFF.

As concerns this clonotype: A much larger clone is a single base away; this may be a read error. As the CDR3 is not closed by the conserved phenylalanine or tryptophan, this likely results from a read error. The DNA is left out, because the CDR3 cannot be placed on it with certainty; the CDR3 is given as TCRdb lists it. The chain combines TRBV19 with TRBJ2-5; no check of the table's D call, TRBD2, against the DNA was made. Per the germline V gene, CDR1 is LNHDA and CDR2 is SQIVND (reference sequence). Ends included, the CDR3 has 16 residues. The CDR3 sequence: CASSFRLAQYQETRYS.

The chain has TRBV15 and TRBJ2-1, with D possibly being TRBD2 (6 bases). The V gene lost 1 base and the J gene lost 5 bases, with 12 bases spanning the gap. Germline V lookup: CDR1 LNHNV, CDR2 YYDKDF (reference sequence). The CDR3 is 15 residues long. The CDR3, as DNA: TGTGCCACCAGCAGAGTTCCGGGACTTAACAATGAGCAGTTCTTC. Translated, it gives CATSRVPGLNNEQFF.

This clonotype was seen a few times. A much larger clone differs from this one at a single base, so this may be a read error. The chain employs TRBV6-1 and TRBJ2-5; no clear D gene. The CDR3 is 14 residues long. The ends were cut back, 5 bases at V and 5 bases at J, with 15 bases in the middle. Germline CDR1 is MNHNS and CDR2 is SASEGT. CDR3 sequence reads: CASSRVDLWETQYF. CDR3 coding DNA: TGTGCCAGCAGTCGGGTCGATCTGTGGGAGACCCAGTACTTC.